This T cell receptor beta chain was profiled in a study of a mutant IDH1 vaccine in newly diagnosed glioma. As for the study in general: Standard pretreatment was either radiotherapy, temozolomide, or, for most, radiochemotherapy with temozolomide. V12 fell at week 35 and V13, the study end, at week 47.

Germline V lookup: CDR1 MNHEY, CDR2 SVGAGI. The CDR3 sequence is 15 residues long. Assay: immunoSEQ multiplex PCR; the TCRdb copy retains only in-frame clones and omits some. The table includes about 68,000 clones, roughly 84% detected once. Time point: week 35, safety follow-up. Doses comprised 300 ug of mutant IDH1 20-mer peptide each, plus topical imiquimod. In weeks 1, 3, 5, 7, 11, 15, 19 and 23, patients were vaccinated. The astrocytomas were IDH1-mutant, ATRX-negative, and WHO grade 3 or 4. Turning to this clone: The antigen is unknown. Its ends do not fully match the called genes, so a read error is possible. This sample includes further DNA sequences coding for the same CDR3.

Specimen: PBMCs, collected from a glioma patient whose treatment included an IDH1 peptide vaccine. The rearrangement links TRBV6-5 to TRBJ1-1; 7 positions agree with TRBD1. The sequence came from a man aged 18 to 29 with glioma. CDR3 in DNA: TGTGCCAGCAGCCGGAACAGGGGTAGGGGCACTGAGGCTTTCTTT. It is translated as CASSRNRGRGTEAFF.